This T cell receptor beta chain was observed in a study of CD8 T cells in ankylosing spondylitis. The study, taken as a whole, reports: Typical of ankylosing spondylitis blood, it appeared, was a TCR beta motif of under 10 highly homologous variants. Disease-linked clones reportedly concentrated significantly in matched ankylosing spondylitis synovial fluid. A subset of motif variants has previously been described in the synovial fluid and blood of reactive arthritis.

In regard to this clonotype: Its antigen is currently unknown.

Generation of TCR beta libraries employed quantitative 5'-RACE incorporating molecular barcodes. TCRdb re-analysed the 5' RACE reads in MiXCR, keeping a single row per CDR3 protein. The sample yields fewer than 400,000 distinct CDR3 sequences, approximately 20% seen once. V shed 8 bases, J shed 3 bases, and the junction held 1 base outside the gene matches. CDR3 length: 11 amino acids. The germline CDR1 and CDR2 sequences are SNHLY and FYNNEI. Sequencing was carried out using blood, either unsorted or a sorted T cell fraction (not recorded which). This clonotype was obtained from a male donor with ankylosing spondylitis. The chain uses TRBV2 and TRBJ2-7; 7 bases are a match to TRBD2. The chain's CDR3 is CASGTNYEQYF. The DNA of the CDR3 is TGTGCCAGCGGGACTAACTACGAGCAGTACTTC.